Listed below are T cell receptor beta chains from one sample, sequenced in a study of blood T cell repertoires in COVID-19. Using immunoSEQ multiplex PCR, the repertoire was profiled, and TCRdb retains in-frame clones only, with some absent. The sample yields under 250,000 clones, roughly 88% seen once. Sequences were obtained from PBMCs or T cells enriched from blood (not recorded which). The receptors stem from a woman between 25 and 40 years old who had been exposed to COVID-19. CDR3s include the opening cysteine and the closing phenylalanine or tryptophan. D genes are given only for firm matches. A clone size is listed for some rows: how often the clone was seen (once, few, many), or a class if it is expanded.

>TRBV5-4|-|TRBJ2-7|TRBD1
TGTGCCAGCAGCGTCCCGGGACAGAGCTACGAGCAGTACTTC
CASSVPGQSYEQYF
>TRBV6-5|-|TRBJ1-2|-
TGTGCCAGCAGTTACTCGATGACGGGGGGGCTCAGCGGCTACACCTTC
CASSYSMTGGLSGYTF
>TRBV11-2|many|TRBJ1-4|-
TGTGCCAGCAGCCAGCAAGGGGGAACTAATGAAAAACTGTTTTTT
CASSQQGGTNEKLFF
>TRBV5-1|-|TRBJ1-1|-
TGCGCCAGCAGCTCTGAACCAGGGAACACTGAAGCTTTCTTT
CASSSEPGNTEAFF
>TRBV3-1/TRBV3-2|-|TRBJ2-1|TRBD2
TGTGCCAGCAGCTCCCTAGCGGGAGGGCCTTTGAATGAGCAGTTCTTC
CASSSLAGGPLNEQFF
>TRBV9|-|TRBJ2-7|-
TGTGCCAGCAGCGTCAGTTTATCAACCTACGAGCAGTACTTC
CASSVSLSTYEQYF
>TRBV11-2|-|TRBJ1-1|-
TGTGCCAGCAGCTTGCTGAGAATGAACACTGAAGCTTTCTTT
CASSLLRMNTEAFF
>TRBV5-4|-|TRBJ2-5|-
TGTGCCAGCAGCCCCGGACGTACGGGAGAGGAGACCCAGTACTTC
CASSPGRTGEETQYF
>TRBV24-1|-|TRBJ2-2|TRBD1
TGTGCCACCCAGGACAGGGGGCCGAGCACCGGGGAGCTGTTTTTT
CATQDRGPSTGELFF
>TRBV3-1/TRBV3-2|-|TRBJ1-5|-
TGTGCCAGCAGCCAACGGGATCGAAATCAGCCCCAGCATTTT
CASSQRDRNQPQHF
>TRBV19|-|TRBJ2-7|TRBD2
TGTGCCAGTAGTAGAACTAGCGGGAGCCAGACCGAGCAGTACTTC
CASSRTSGSQTEQYF
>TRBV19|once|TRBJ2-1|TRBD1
TGTGCCACCACAGGGGGATTAGGCAATGAGCAGTTCTTC
CATTGGLGNEQFF
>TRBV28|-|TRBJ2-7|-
TGTGCCAGCAGTTTGGGGGGGGCCCCGTACTTC
CASSLGGAPYF
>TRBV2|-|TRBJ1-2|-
TGTGCCAGCAGTGAATCTTATGGCTACACCTTC
CASSESYGYTF
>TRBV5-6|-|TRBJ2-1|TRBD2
TGTGCCAGCAGCCGCCCTTTACTAGCGGGATTAACCAATGAGCAGTTCTTC
CASSRPLLAGLTNEQFF
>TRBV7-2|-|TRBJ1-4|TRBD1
TGTGCCAGCAGCTTAGAGGGGGCGGGAGAAAAACTGTTTTTT
CASSLEGAGEKLFF
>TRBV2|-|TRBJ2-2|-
TGTGCCAGCAGTGTAGGGAGCCCGAACACCGGGGAGCTGTTTTTT
CASSVGSPNTGELFF
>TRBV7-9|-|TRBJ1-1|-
TGTGCCAGCAGCTTAGGGGTCGCAGGCACTGAAGCTTTCTTT
CASSLGVAGTEAFF
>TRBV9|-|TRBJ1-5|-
TGTGCCAGCAGCGTAGGTCAGGATCAGCCCCAGCATTTT
CASSVGQDQPQHF
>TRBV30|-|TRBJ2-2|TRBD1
TGTGCCGGACTATCGGGACAGGGGACGAACACCGGGGAGCTGTTTTTT
CAGLSGQGTNTGELFF